A single sample gave rise to the 24 T cell receptor beta chains below, sequenced in a study of human T cells and chemical hapten exposure. This sample's time point: pre-sensitization, week 0. Treatment reported: therapeutic diphenylcyclopropenone sensitization with weekly scalp DPC. MiXCR was run by TCRdb on the RACE reads, yielding one entry per CDR3 protein. The repertoire includes about 120,000 distinct CDR3 sequences, roughly 14% of them detected once, and around 2.7% sits in the top ten. Sequenced material: whole blood, taken in connection with sensitization to the hapten diphenylcyclopropenone (DPC). These receptors came from a woman between 18 and 29 years old with alopecia areata. Some clones in this sample may be carry-over from other donors' samples.

As to this clonotype: One base away lies a much larger clone, so this may be a sequencing read error. This chain connects TRBV5-4 to TRBJ1-1; D is undetermined. Germline loops: CDR1 SGHNT, CDR2 YYREEE (reference sequence). The CDR3 has 15 amino acids. The CDR3 region is CASGLVPGVSTEAFF. The CDR3 DNA reads TGTGCCAGCGGCTTGGTCCCCGGCGTCAGCACTGAAGCTTTCTTT.

This clonotype came up a few times. The chain recombines TRBV7-3 with TRBJ2-5; either TRBD1 or TRBD2 may fit D (5 bases each). The CDR3 length is 15 residues. The ends were cut back, 2 bases at V and 4 bases at J, with 14 bases in the middle. Germline assignment: CDR1 SGHTA and CDR2 FQGTGA. CDR3 in DNA: TGTGCCAGCAGCTTAGGAGCCCGGGGCCGAGAGACCCAGTACTTC. It specifies CASSLGARGRETQYF.

The CDR3 spells CASSQLTGVQETQYF. CDR3 DNA: TGTGCCAGCAGCCAACTCACAGGGGTTCAAGAGACCCAGTACTTC. V gene TRBV3-1 combines with J gene TRBJ2-5; TRBD1 agrees at 7 bases. There are 15 residues in the CDR3. V dropped 2 bases and J dropped 2; count of bases not matched to a gene: 5. Germline lookup yields CDR1 LGHDT and CDR2 YNNKEL (reference sequence).

The chain carries TRBV5-1 and TRBJ1-6, with D unresolved. Germline values: CDR1 SGHRS, CDR2 YFSETQ. The V end was cut by 0 bases, the J end by 7 bases, with 11 bases between. CDR3 length: 15 residues. CDR3 sequence (DNA): TGCGCCAGCAGCTTGGGTGCTCCGGAGAATTCACCCCTCCACTTT. Translation: CASSLGAPENSPLHF.

This clonotype was detected a few times. The chain combines TRBV27 with TRBJ2-3; tentative D call: TRBD2 (5 bases). The CDR3 spans 13 residues. CDR1 MNHEY and CDR2 SMNVEV come from the germline V gene (reference sequence). Between the trimmed V and J ends, which lost 5 bases and 2 bases, there was a span of 8 bases. CDR3 coding DNA: TGTGCCAGCAGTGGACTCAACACAGATACGCAGTATTTT. The encoded protein is CASSGLNTDTQYF.

This clonotype was picked up many times. The chain combines TRBV7-3 with TRBJ2-5; 10 bases are shared with TRBD1. The CDR3 sequence is 13 residues long. V gave up 4 bases and J gave up 4 bases; unmatched junction bases: 0. The germline gives CDR1 SGHTA, CDR2 FQGTGA. The CDR3 DNA is TGTGCCAGCAGCTGGGACAGGGGAGAGACCCAGTACTTC. Encoded protein: CASSWDRGETQYF.

This clonotype has just a few counts. V gene TRBV29-1 combines with J gene TRBJ1-1; 9 positions agree with TRBD1. Germline V gives CDR1 SQVTM, CDR2 ANQGSEA. The CDR3 is made up of 13 amino acids. The ends lost 4 bases at V and 6 bases at J; junction bases unmatched: 6. The CDR3 loop is CSVARDREAEAFF. The CDR3 region has the DNA TGCAGCGTTGCCCGGGACAGGGAGGCTGAAGCTTTCTTT.

About this clonotype: This may arise from a read error, as a much more abundant clone is one base away. The chain uses TRBV18 and TRBJ1-4, with D hard to call. Germline V gene sequence: CDR1 KGHSH, CDR2 LQKENI. The CDR3 is 15 amino acids. For the CDR3, the DNA is TGTGCCAGCTCAGACCAAGATAGGACTAGTGAAAAACTGTTTTTT. It specifies CASSDQDRTSEKLFF.

The sample holds many counts of this clonotype. The genes are TRBV11-2 and TRBJ1-2; a weak D match, TRBD1 (6 bases). With 1 base removed from V and 8 bases from J, the gap between germline ends came to 11 bases. The germline gives CDR1 SGHAT, CDR2 FQNNGV. This CDR3 contains 13 residues. This CDR3 reads CASSLAGGVGYTF. DNA of the CDR3: TGTGCCAGCAGCTTAGCCGGGGGCGTGGGCTACACCTTC.

The rearrangement links TRBV2 to TRBJ1-5; weak D call: TRBD1 (5 bases). The length of the CDR3 is 16 residues. CDR1 SNHLY and CDR2 FYNNEI come from the germline V gene. The V end was cut by 7 bases, the J end by 6 bases, with 22 bases between. The CDR3 loop is CASTRGVSPGSQPQHF. The CDR3 DNA reads as TGTGCCAGCACTCGGGGGGTCAGTCCCGGGTCTCAGCCCCAGCATTTT.

The V gene is TRBV7-9, the J gene TRBJ1-1, with TRBD1 matching 7 bases. Germline V lookup: CDR1 SEHNR, CDR2 FQNEAQ (reference sequence). V shed 5 bases, J shed 0 bases, and the junction held 9 bases outside the gene matches. CDR3 length: 16 amino acids. The CDR3, as DNA: TGTGCCAGCAGCCCGACCCCGACAGGGATGAACACTGAAGCTTTCTTT. This sequence encodes CASSPTPTGMNTEAFF.

Written as DNA, the CDR3 is TGTGCCAGCAGTTCAATGAAGGTACAGGGGGCAGCTAATTCACCCCTCCACTTT. Protein product: CASSSMKVQGAANSPLHF. This rearrangement joins TRBV27 to TRBJ1-6; TRBD1 matches 9 bases. Germline V gives CDR1 MNHEY, CDR2 SMNVEV (reference sequence). The CDR3 consists of 18 residues. Unmatched junction bases numbered 13, after V lost 4 bases and J lost 6 bases.

This clonotype was seen more than once but under ten times. The V and J genes are TRBV20-1 and TRBJ2-1, with D unresolved. The V end was cut by 3 bases, the J end by 12 bases, with 15 bases between. Germline-derived CDR1 and CDR2 are DFQATT and SNEGSKA (reference sequence). The CDR3 is made up of 12 amino acids. The CDR3 sequence: CSASSRLAGQFF. The CDR3, as DNA: TGCAGTGCTAGTTCCCGGTTAGCCGGGCAGTTCTTC.

In this sample, this clonotype turned up a few times. V is TRBV28 and J is TRBJ2-3, with D possibly TRBD1 on 6 matching bases. The CDR3 extends over 14 amino acids. Germline-derived CDR1 and CDR2 are MDHEN and SYDVKM. Deletions cut 7 bases from V and 5 bases from J, with 16 bases between. Written as DNA, the CDR3 is TGTGCCAGCAAACCGGACAGAGCAGGAGATACGCAGTATTTT. The encoded protein is CASKPDRAGDTQYF.

This chain connects TRBV15 to TRBJ2-7, with D unclear. The CDR3 contains 14 residues. Germline CDR1 reads LNHNV; CDR2 reads YYDKDF (reference sequence). V was clipped by 0 bases and J by 7 bases, with 13 bases between them. The CDR3 bases are TGTGCCACCAGCAGAGATCCCGCCGAATCAGAGCAGTACTTC. Its translation is CATSRDPAESEQYF. Together with reference TRBV15 and TRBJ2-7, the CDR3 gives the full variable domain: DAMVIQNPRYQVTQFGKPVTLSCSQTLNHNVMYWYQQKSSQAPKLLFHYYDKDFNNEADTPDNFQSRRPNTSFCFLDIRSPGLGDTAMYLCATSRDPAESEQYFGPGTRLTVT.

This clonotype came up many times. The chain employs TRBV6-5 and TRBJ1-2; maybe TRBD1 (5 bases). From germline, CDR1 is MNHEY and CDR2 SVGAGI. V was cut by 8 bases and J by 4 bases, with 17 bases left in between. This CDR3 spans 14 amino acids. The CDR3 protein is CASGGVRGGYGYTF. CDR3 nucleotides: TGTGCCAGCGGGGGAGTGAGGGGTGGCTATGGCTACACCTTC.

This clonotype has more than one count but fewer than ten. The chain employs TRBV4-1 and TRBJ2-7; 11 positions agree with TRBD2. Per the germline V gene, CDR1 is MGHRA and CDR2 is YSYEKL. After removal of 1 base from V and 3 bases from J, the junction contained 11 bases not matched to a gene. This CDR3 contains 18 residues. The CDR3 reads CASSQALAGALLSYEQYF. In DNA, the CDR3 is TGCGCCAGCAGCCAAGCACTAGCGGGGGCATTACTAAGCTACGAGCAGTACTTC.

The J gene is TRBJ1-4, the V gene TRBV18; 10 bases align to TRBD1. The V segment lost 3 bases and the J segment 5 bases; nucleotides outside the gene matches: 3. From germline, CDR1 is KGHSH and CDR2 LQKENI. This CDR3 has 15 amino acids. CDR3 in amino acids: CASSPRQGANEKLFF. DNA of the CDR3: TGTGCCAGCTCACCGCGACAGGGGGCGAATGAAAAACTGTTTTTT.

This chain links TRBV7-6 with TRBJ1-2, with no clear D. The germline V gene has CDR1 SGHVS and CDR2 FNYEAQ. The CDR3 covers 12 residues. Trimming took 5 bases from V and 8 from J, leaving 12 bases between them. The CDR3 DNA follows: TGTGCCAGCAGCCCGTTACCTGAAGGCTACACCTTC. Its protein product is CASSPLPEGYTF.

This rearrangement joins TRBV6-2 or TRBV6-3 to TRBJ1-1; D is perhaps TRBD1 (6 bases). Germline-derived CDR1 and CDR2 are MNHEY and SVGEGT. V dropped 7 bases and J dropped 1 base, with 22 bases sitting between them. This CDR3 has 17 residues. The CDR3 region has the DNA TGTGCCAGCACCCCATCAACGCGGCGGACAGCGAACACTGAAGCTTTCTTT. It is translated as CASTPSTRRTANTEAFF.

In this sample, this clonotype turned up many times. V and J are TRBV20-1 and TRBJ2-1; TRBD1 is a possible D gene (5 bases). Trimming left V 8 bases short and J 7 bases short, with 18 bases between. The CDR3 is made up of 13 amino acids. The germline CDR1 and CDR2 sequences are DFQATT and SNEGSKA (reference sequence). The CDR3 loop is CSQIQGEVNEQFF. The CDR3, as DNA: TGCAGTCAGATCCAGGGCGAGGTGAATGAGCAGTTCTTC.

This clonotype was detected ten times or more. The chain uses TRBV20-1 and TRBJ2-5; a possible D gene is TRBD1 (6 bases). Germline CDR1 DFQATT, CDR2 SNEGSKA (reference sequence). CDR3 size: 13 residues. Trimming stripped 4 bases from V and 5 bases from J, with 14 bases between. The CDR3 here is CSAMGERGETQYF. The CDR3 DNA reads TGCAGTGCTATGGGGGAGAGGGGGGAGACCCAGTACTTC.

This clonotype was picked up a small number of times. J is TRBJ2-1 and V is TRBV12-3 or TRBV12-4; a possible D gene is TRBD2 (7 bases). V shed 1 base and J shed 0 bases, with 10 bases lying between them. The length of the CDR3 is 16 residues. CDR3 in amino acids: CASSLGGGVSYNEQFF. The CDR3 DNA is TGTGCCAGCAGTTTAGGAGGGGGGGTCTCCTACAATGAGCAGTTCTTC.

This chain connects TRBV18 to TRBJ1-2, with TRBD1 identical over 8 bases. Germline CDR1 and CDR2: KGHSH and LQKENI. Trimming at V came to 3 bases and at J to 4 bases, leaving 4 bases not matched to a gene. This CDR3 is 14 amino acids long. DNA of the CDR3: TGTGCCAGCTCACCCAGGGGGCTGGGCTATGGCTACACCTTC. Translated, it gives CASSPRGLGYGYTF.